Shown below are 30 T cell receptor beta chains from a single sample sequenced in a study of blood T cell repertoires in COVID-19. Clones were sequenced by immunoSEQ multiplex PCR, and TCRdb holds only the in-frame ones, with some missing. The sample has approximately 94,000 clones; 85% are singletons. Input material: peripheral blood. The receptors here all came from a human donor in a cohort sampled during active COVID-19.

This clone was detected only once. The chain combines TRBV12-3 or TRBV12-4 with TRBJ2-1; possibly TRBD1 for D (5 bases). Trimming removed 2 bases from V and 10 bases from J, with 6 bases in between. The CDR3 runs 11 residues. The CDR3 region is CASSLSGEQFF. CDR3 in DNA: TGTGCCAGCAGTTTATCAGGGGAGCAGTTCTTC.

There are a few counts of this clone. This chain uses TRBV18 with TRBJ2-1; 8 bases are a match to TRBD2. The CDR3 extends over 16 amino acids. Trimming took 1 base from V and 7 from J; bases not matched to a gene: 9. Germline CDR1 and CDR2: KGHSH and LQKENI. The CDR3 DNA sequence: TGTGCCAGCTCACCACTGTCGGGGGGGCTCCCGAATGAGCAGTTCTTC. Residues: CASSPLSGGLPNEQFF.

The rearrangement joins TRBV11-2 to TRBJ2-1; D is ambiguous. This CDR3 has 13 amino acids. V was pared by 1 base and J by 5 bases, with 6 bases between. CDR1 and CDR2 from the germline V gene are SGHAT and FQNNGV. CDR3 region: CASSLGRNNEQFF. The CDR3 region has the DNA TGTGCCAGCAGCTTAGGGCGGAACAATGAGCAGTTCTTC.

This clone was observed a few times. The chain recombines TRBV24-1 with TRBJ2-5, with D possibly being TRBD1 (6 bases). The V end lost 4 bases, the J end lost 2 bases, and 10 bases lay between the germline ends. This CDR3 has 14 residues. CDR1 and CDR2 from the germline V gene are KGHDR and SFDVKD. In nucleotides, the CDR3 is TGTGCCACCAGTGACCCCGGACAGCAAGAGACCCAGTACTTC. Protein: CATSDPGQQETQYF.

Here the CDR3 DNA reads TGTGCCAGCAGCTCACGGTCTAACTATGGCTACACCTTC. This gives the protein CASSSRSNYGYTF. V and J are TRBV3-1 (or the pseudogene TRBV3-2) and TRBJ1-2; D is uncertain. In germline, CDR1 is LGHDT, CDR2 YNNKEL (reference sequence). The CDR3 loop spans 13 amino acids. The V end lost 5 bases, the J end lost 0 bases, and 7 bases lay between the germline ends.

The V call is TRBV15, the J call TRBJ2-7; 8 nucleotides line up with TRBD2. J was trimmed by 2 bases and V by 3 bases; bases with no gene match: 9. In germline, CDR1 is LNHNV, CDR2 YYDKDF (reference sequence). The CDR3 consists of 16 residues. CDR3 residues: CATSRVLAGGTYEQYF. As DNA, the CDR3 is TGTGCCACCAGCAGGGTCCTCGCGGGGGGTACCTACGAGCAGTACTTC.

This clone came up once. V usage is TRBV5-1 and J usage is TRBJ2-7; D uncertain. This CDR3 has 14 residues. Trimming stripped 7 bases from V and 2 bases from J, with 16 bases between. Germline V gene sequence: CDR1 SGHRS, CDR2 YFSETQ. The DNA of the CDR3 is TGCGCCAGCCGCCTCGGTGACTCGCCCTACGAGCAGTACTTC. Translated, it gives CASRLGDSPYEQYF.

The chain has TRBV7-2 and TRBJ2-7, with 9 bases lining up with TRBD2. The length of the CDR3 is 17 residues. Germline lookup yields CDR1 SGHTA and CDR2 FQGNSA. Losses at the gene ends were 0 bases for V and 4 bases for J; bases not matched to a gene: 10. Here the CDR3 reads CASSLAYSLAGIYEQYF. The CDR3 nucleotides are TGTGCCAGCAGCTTAGCGTATTCCCTAGCGGGGATATACGAGCAGTACTTC.

This clone was observed a handful of times. CDR3 amino acids: CASSPPSLSTDTQYF. CDR3 DNA sequence: TGTGCCAGCTCACCACCGAGCCTCAGCACAGATACGCAGTATTTT. V and J are TRBV18 and TRBJ2-3, with D hard to call. CDR3 size: 15 residues. V was pared by 0 bases and J by 0 bases, with 7 bases between. Germline V gene lookup returns CDR1 KGHSH and CDR2 LQKENI.

The V and J genes are TRBV6-2 or TRBV6-3 and TRBJ1-2; D is possibly TRBD1 (5 bases). Germline CDR1 MNHEY, CDR2 SVGEGT. This CDR3 spans 12 amino acids. Trimming pared 4 bases from V and 4 bases from J, leaving 7 bases between. The DNA for the CDR3 is TGTGCCAGCAGTTCTCAGGGCTATGGCTACACCTTC. Residues: CASSSQGYGYTF.

The chain has TRBV29-1 and TRBJ1-2; tentatively, D is TRBD1 (5 bases). Germline V gene sequence: CDR1 SQVTM, CDR2 ANQGSEA. Trimming removed 1 base from V and 7 bases from J, with 13 bases in between. The length of the CDR3 is 13 residues. CDR3 residues: CSVEGLGGAGYTF. The CDR3, as DNA: TGCAGCGTTGAAGGGCTGGGAGGGGCTGGCTACACCTTC.

The V call is TRBV6-2 or TRBV6-3, the J call TRBJ2-1, with D possibly being TRBD2 (6 bases). Looked up from germline, CDR1 is MNHEY and CDR2 is SVGEGT. The CDR3 contains 19 residues. Trimming cost V 0 bases and J 8 bases, with 26 bases left between them. This chain's CDR3 is CASSYSPPPGAAHADEQFF. The CDR3 region has the DNA TGTGCCAGCAGTTACTCCCCTCCACCGGGAGCGGCCCATGCCGATGAGCAGTTCTTC.

This rearrangement joins TRBV5-1 to TRBJ2-7; TRBD1 aligns across 7 bases. Germline V gives CDR1 SGHRS, CDR2 YFSETQ. CDR3 length: 15 residues. After removal of 4 bases from V and 1 base from J, the junction contained 8 bases not matched to a gene. CDR3 in amino acids: CASSQTLGQSYEQYF. As DNA, the CDR3 is TGCGCCAGCAGCCAGACGTTGGGACAGTCCTACGAGCAGTACTTC.

The V call is TRBV7-2, the J call TRBJ2-5, with 8 bases fitting TRBD1. The CDR3 runs to 15 residues. CDR1 and CDR2 (germline): SGHTA, FQGNSA. V dropped 6 bases and J dropped 4; count of bases not matched to a gene: 10. CDR3 nucleotide sequence: TGTGCCAGCAGAAAAGACAGGGGCGGAGGAGAGACCCAGTACTTC. It encodes CASRKDRGGGETQYF.

The V call is TRBV11-2, the J call TRBJ2-1, with a weak D call TRBD2 (5 bases). The germline V gene encodes CDR1 SGHAT and CDR2 FQNNGV. V lost 7 bases and J lost 9, with 16 bases in between. The CDR3 spans 13 residues. As DNA, the CDR3 is TGTGCCAGCACTCCCGGGTTTGAGGGTGAGCAGTTCTTC. Its translation: CASTPGFEGEQFF.

The chain carries TRBV5-1 and TRBJ2-3, with 9 bases identical to TRBD1. Unmatched junction bases numbered 6, after V lost 7 bases and J lost 0 bases. The CDR3 consists of 15 residues. CDR1 is SGHRS, CDR2 YFSETQ, per germline. DNA for the CDR3: TGCGCCAGCTGCTCACAGGGGGCTAGCACAGATACGCAGTATTTT. As protein: CASCSQGASTDTQYF.

V and J are TRBV4-3 and TRBJ2-7; D might be TRBD2 (6 bases). CDR1 LGHNA and CDR2 YSLEER come from the germline V gene. CDR3 length: 16 residues. V was shortened by 4 bases and J by 1 base, with 17 bases between the two germline ends. In DNA, the CDR3 is TGCGCCAGCAGCCGCGCGGCCAGCGGGCCTTCCTACGAGCAGTACTTC. Amino acid sequence: CASSRAASGPSYEQYF.

This clone has a handful of counts. The V and J genes are TRBV30 and TRBJ2-2; D remains ambiguous. Germline-derived CDR1 and CDR2 are GTSNPN and SVGIG (reference sequence). The V end was cut by 4 bases, the J end by 1 base, with 4 bases between. The CDR3 covers 12 residues. Here the CDR3 DNA reads TGTGCCTGGACCCAGAACACCGGGGAGCTGTTTTTT. Its protein product is CAWTQNTGELFF.

The chain is built from TRBV6-2 or TRBV6-3 and TRBJ2-7; the match to TRBD2 covers 7 bases. V was pared by 0 bases and J by 4 bases, with 9 bases of the junction left unmatched. CDR1 and CDR2 (germline): MNHEY, SVGEGT. The CDR3 sequence is 16 residues long. CDR3 amino acids: CASSYSLGSGRYEQYF. As DNA, the CDR3 is TGTGCCAGCAGTTACTCCCTTGGTAGCGGGCGTTACGAGCAGTACTTC.

The gene calls are TRBV5-6 and TRBJ2-3; D is perhaps TRBD2 (7 bases). Germline assignment: CDR1 SGHDT and CDR2 YYEEEE. V lost 0 bases and J 2 bases, leaving 13 bases between the germline ends. The CDR3 runs 16 residues. CDR3 coding DNA: TGTGCCAGCAGCTTGGAATGGGGGGGGGCCACAGATACGCAGTATTTT. Encoded protein: CASSLEWGGATDTQYF.

The V and J genes are TRBV4-2 and TRBJ2-7; TRBD1 agrees at 10 bases. J was trimmed by 3 bases and V by 2 bases; bases with no gene match: 4. The CDR3 length is 15 residues. CDR1 and CDR2 (germline): LGHNA, YNFKEQ. CDR3 bases: TGTGCCAGCAGCCAATTTGGGACAGGGGACTACGAGCAGTACTTC. This sequence encodes CASSQFGTGDYEQYF.

This chain links TRBV7-2 with TRBJ2-3, with D possibly TRBD2 on 6 matching bases. V was cut by 1 base and J by 0 bases, with 14 bases left in between. The CDR3 contains 17 residues. CDR1 and CDR2 (germline): SGHTA, FQGNSA. CDR3 nucleotides: TGTGCCAGCAGCTTAGACGCGGTTAGCGGCAGCACAGATACGCAGTATTTT. This translates into CASSLDAVSGSTDTQYF.

This chain links TRBV20-1 with TRBJ2-5; 8 bases are a match to TRBD2. Germline CDR1 and CDR2: DFQATT and SNEGSKA (reference sequence). This CDR3 region has 14 residues. V trimming: 3 bases; J trimming: 5 bases; junction bases outside the gene matches: 8. CDR3 sequence: CSASPGLAGETQYF. DNA of the CDR3: TGCAGTGCTAGTCCCGGACTAGCCGGGGAGACCCAGTACTTC.

The rearrangement joins TRBV10-1 to TRBJ1-5; 11 nucleotides line up with TRBD1. Trimming at V came to 9 bases and at J to 0 bases, leaving 13 bases not matched to a gene. The CDR3 contains 18 residues. Per germline, CDR1 WNHNN and CDR2 SYGVQD (reference sequence). CDR3 protein: CASGRLGQGEGSNQPQHF. In nucleotides, the CDR3 is TGCGCCAGTGGGAGGCTGGGACAGGGGGAAGGTAGCAATCAGCCCCAGCATTTT.

This rearrangement joins TRBV5-4 to TRBJ2-3, with 12 bases that match TRBD2. The trim removed 0 bases at V and 4 bases at J, leaving 3 bases unmatched. The CDR3 is 16 amino acids. Germline V gene data show CDR1 as SGHNT and CDR2 as YYREEE (reference sequence). CDR3 coding DNA: TGTGCCAGCAGCTTGGCTCTAGCGGGAGGGGCAGATACGCAGTATTTT. Its translation: CASSLALAGGADTQYF. The full variable domain, rest sourced from reference TRBV5-4 and TRBJ2-3, is ETGVTQSPTHLIKTRGQQVTLRCSSQSGHNTVSWYQQALGQGPQFIFQYYREEENGRGNFPPRFSGLQFPNYSSELNVNALELDDSALYLCASSLALAGGADTQYFGPGTRLTVL.

This sequence joins TRBV4-3 and TRBJ2-3; 8 bases fit TRBD2. Looked up from germline, CDR1 is LGHNA and CDR2 is YSLEER. CDR3 size: 16 residues. Trimming at V came to 1 base and at J to 2 bases, leaving 5 bases not matched to a gene. The CDR3 loop reads CASSQALAGNTDTQYF. CDR3 nucleotides: TGCGCCAGCAGCCAAGCTCTAGCGGGCAACACAGATACGCAGTATTTT.

The chain links TRBV7-9 to TRBJ2-1, with 9 bases matching TRBD1. CDR1 SEHNR and CDR2 FQNEAQ come from the germline V gene (reference sequence). The CDR3 contains 12 residues. The trim removed 5 bases at V and 14 bases at J, leaving 7 bases unmatched. In DNA, the CDR3 is TGTGCCAGCAGCCGCAATTGGGACAGGGAGTTCTTC. This gives the protein CASSRNWDREFF.

The chain employs TRBV2 and TRBJ2-3; 12 bases agree with TRBD2. The CDR3 consists of 14 residues. Losses at the gene ends were 5 bases for V and 4 bases for J; bases not matched to a gene: 1. Germline CDR1 SNHLY, CDR2 FYNNEI. CDR3 nucleotide sequence: TGTGCCAGCAGTCGACTAGCGGGAGCAGATACGCAGTATTTT. Amino acids: CASSRLAGADTQYF.

A remark on this clone: The identical CDR3 is also encoded by other nucleotide sequences in the sample. This chain uses TRBV7-2 with TRBJ2-5, with 7 bases matching TRBD1. The CDR3 spans 13 residues. The V segment lost 5 bases and the J segment 4 bases; nucleotides outside the gene matches: 4. Germline V CDR1 and CDR2: SGHTA, FQGNSA. The CDR3 nucleotides read TGTGCCAGCAGCAGACAGGGCGGAGAGACCCAGTACTTC. It is translated as CASSRQGGETQYF.

The rearrangement joins TRBV18 to TRBJ1-4; D perhaps matches TRBD1 (6 bases). CDR1 is KGHSH, CDR2 LQKENI, per germline. The V gene lost 3 bases and the J gene lost 3 bases, with 14 bases spanning the gap. This CDR3 is 16 amino acids long. The CDR3 region is CASSPGAKGANEKLFF. The CDR3 coding sequence is TGTGCCAGCTCACCGGGGGCCAAGGGAGCTAATGAAAAACTGTTTTTT.